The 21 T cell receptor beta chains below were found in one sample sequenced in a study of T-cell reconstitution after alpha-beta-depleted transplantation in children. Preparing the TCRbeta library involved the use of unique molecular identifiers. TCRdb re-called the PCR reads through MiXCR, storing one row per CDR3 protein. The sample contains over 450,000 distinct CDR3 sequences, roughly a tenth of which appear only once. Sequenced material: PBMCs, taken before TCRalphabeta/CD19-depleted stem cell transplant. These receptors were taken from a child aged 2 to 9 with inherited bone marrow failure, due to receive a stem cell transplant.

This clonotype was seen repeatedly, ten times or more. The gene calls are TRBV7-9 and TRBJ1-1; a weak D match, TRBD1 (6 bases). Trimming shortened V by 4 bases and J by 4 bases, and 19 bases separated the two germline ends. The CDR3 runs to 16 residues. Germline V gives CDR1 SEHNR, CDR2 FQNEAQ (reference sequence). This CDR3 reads CASSSRGRGIGTEAFF. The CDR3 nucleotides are TGTGCCAGCAGCTCCCGGGGCAGGGGTATAGGCACTGAAGCTTTCTTT.

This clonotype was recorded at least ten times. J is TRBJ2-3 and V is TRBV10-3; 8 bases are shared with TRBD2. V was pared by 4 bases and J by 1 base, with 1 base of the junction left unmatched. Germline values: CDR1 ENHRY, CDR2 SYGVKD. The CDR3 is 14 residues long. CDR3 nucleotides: TGTGCCATCAGTGTGACTAGCGGCACAGATACGCAGTATTTT. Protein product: CAISVTSGTDTQYF.

CDR3 bases: TGCAGTGCTAGAGAATCACTGACGAACACCGGGGAGCTGTTTTTT. Its translation: CSARESLTNTGELFF. This sequence joins TRBV20-1 and TRBJ2-2; no clear D. Germline V gene data show CDR1 as DFQATT and CDR2 as SNEGSKA (reference sequence). The CDR3 contains 15 residues. The V gene lost 0 bases and the J gene lost 0 bases, with 8 bases spanning the gap.

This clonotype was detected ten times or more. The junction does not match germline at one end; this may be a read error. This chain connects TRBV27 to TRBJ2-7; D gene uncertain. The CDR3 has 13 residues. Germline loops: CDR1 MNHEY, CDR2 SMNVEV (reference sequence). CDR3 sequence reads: CASSFGRSYEQYF. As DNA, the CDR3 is TGCGCCAGCAGCTTTGGACGCAGCTACGAGCAGTACTTC.

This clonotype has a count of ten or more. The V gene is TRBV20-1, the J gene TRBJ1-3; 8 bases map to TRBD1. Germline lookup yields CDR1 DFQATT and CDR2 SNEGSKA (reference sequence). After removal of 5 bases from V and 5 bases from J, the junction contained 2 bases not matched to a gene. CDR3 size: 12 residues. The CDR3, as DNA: TGCAGTGCTCGGACAGGGCGAAACACCATATATTTT. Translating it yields CSARTGRNTIYF.

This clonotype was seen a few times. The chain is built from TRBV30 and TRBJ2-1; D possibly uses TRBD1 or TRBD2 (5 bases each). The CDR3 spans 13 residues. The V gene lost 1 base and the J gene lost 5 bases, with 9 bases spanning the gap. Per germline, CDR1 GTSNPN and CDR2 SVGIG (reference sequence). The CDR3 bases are TGTGCCTGGAGTGCAGGGACCCACAATGAGCAGTTCTTC. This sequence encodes CAWSAGTHNEQFF.

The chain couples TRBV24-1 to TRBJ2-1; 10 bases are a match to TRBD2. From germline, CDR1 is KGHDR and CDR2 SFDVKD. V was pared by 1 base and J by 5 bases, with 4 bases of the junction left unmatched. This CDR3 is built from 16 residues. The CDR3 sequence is CATSDLAGGAHNEQFF. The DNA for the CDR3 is TGTGCCACCAGTGATTTAGCGGGAGGGGCCCACAATGAGCAGTTCTTC.

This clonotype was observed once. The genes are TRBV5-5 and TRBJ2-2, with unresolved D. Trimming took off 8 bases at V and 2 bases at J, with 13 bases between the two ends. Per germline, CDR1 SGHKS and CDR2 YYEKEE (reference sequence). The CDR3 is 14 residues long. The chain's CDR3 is CARSLAINTGELFF. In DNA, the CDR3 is TGTGCCAGGAGTCTGGCGATCAACACCGGGGAGCTGTTTTTT.

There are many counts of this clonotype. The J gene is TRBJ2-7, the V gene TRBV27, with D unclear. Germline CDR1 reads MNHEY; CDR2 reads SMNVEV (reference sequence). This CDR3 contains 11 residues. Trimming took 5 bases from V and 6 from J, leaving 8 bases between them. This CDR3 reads CASSATGEQYF. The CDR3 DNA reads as TGTGCCAGCAGTGCAACGGGCGAGCAGTACTTC.

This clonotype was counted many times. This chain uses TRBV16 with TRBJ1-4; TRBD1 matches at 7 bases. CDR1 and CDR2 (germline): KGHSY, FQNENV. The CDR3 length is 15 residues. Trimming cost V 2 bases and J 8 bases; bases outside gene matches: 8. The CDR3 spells CASSQKWQGDEKLFF. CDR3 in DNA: TGTGCCAGCAGCCAAAAGTGGCAGGGGGACGAAAAACTGTTTTTT.

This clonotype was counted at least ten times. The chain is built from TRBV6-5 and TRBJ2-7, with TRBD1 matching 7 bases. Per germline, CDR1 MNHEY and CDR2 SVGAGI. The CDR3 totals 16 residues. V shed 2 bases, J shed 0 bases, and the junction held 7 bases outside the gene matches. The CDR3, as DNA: TGTGCCAGCAGTTACGATCGGGGACAGATCTCCTACGAGCAGTACTTC. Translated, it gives CASSYDRGQISYEQYF.

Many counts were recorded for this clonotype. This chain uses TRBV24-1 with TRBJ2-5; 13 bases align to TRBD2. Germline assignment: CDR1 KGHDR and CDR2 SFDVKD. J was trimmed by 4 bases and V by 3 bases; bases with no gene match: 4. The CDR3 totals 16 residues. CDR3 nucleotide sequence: TGTGCCACCAGTGATCCGGGACTAGCGGGAAGAGAGACCCAGTACTTC. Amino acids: CATSDPGLAGRETQYF.

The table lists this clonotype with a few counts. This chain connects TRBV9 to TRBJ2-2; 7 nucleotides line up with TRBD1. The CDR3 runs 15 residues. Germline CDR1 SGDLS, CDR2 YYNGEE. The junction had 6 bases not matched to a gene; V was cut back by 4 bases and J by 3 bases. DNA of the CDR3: TGTGCCAGCAGCTCGAGGCAGGGGGACACCGGGGAGCTGTTTTTT. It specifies CASSSRQGDTGELFF.

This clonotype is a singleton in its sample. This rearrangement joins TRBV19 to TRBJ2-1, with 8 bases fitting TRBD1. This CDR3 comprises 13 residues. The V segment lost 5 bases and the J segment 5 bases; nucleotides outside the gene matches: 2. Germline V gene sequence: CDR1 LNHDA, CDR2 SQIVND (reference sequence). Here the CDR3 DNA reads TGTGCCAGTAGTTTACAGGGGGACAATGAGCAGTTCTTC. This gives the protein CASSLQGDNEQFF.

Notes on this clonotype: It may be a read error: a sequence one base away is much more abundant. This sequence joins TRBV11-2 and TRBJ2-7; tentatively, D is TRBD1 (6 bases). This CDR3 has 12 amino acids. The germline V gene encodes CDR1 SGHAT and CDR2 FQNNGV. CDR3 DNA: TGTGCCAGCAGCTCGCAGGGGAACGAGCAGAACTTC. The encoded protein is CASSSQGNEQNF.

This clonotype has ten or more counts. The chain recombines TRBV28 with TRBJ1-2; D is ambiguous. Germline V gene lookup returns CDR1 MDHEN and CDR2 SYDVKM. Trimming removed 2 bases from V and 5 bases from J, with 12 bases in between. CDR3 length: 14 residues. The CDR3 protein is CASSLVGRLYGYTF. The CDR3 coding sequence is TGTGCCAGCAGTTTAGTTGGCAGACTGTATGGCTACACCTTC.

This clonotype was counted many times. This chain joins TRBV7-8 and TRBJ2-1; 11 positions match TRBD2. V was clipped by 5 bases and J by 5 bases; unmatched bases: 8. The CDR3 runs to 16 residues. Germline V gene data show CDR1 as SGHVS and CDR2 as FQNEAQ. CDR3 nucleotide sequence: TGTGCCAGCAGCACAGGGACTAGCGGAAACCACAATGAGCAGTTCTTC. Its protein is CASSTGTSGNHNEQFF.

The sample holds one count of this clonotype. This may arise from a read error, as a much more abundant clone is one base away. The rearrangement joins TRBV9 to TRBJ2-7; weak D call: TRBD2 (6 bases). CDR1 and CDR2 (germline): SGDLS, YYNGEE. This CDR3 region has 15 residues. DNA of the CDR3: TGTGCCAGCAGCGTAGGGGGCAGGGACTTCTACGAGGAGTACTTC. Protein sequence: CASSVGGRDFYEEYF. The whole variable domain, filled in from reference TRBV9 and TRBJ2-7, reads DSGVTQTPKHLITATGQRVTLRCSPRSGDLSVYWYQQSLDQGLQFLIQYYNGEERAKGNILERFSAQQFPDLHSELNLSSLELGDSALYFCASSVGGRDFYEEYFGPGTRLTVT.

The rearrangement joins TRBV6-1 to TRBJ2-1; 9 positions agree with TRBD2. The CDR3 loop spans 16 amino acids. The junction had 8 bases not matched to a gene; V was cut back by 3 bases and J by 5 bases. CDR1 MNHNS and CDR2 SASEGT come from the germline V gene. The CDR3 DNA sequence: TGTGCCAGCAGTGAGGTATGGGCTAGCGGGAACAATGAGCAGTTCTTC. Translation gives CASSEVWASGNNEQFF.

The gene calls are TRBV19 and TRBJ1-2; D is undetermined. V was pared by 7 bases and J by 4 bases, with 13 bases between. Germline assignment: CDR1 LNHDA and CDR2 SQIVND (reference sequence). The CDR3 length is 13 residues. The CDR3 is CASTSTSPYGYTF. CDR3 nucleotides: TGTGCCAGTACCTCGACATCGCCCTATGGCTACACCTTC.

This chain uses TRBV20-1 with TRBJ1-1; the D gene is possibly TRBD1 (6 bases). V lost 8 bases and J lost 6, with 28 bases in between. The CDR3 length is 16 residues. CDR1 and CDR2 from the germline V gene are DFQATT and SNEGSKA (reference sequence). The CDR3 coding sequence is TGCAGTCCTATTAAATCGGGACAAACGGTATTCGCTGAAGCTTTCTTT. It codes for CSPIKSGQTVFAEAFF.